Each of the 23 T cell receptor beta chains below was sequenced from the same sample in a study of T cells after yellow fever vaccination. TCRdb ran MiXCR on the 5' RACE reads and lists one entry per CDR3 protein. Here the sample spans a few hundred thousand distinct CDR3 sequences, around 6.8% being singletons. This specimen consisted of PBMCs, obtained around 45 days after the first yellow fever vaccination. These receptors came from a man younger than 35 who received the YFV17D yellow fever vaccine.

A few counts support this clonotype. This chain links TRBV6-2 or TRBV6-3 with TRBJ1-5; D ambiguous. The length of the CDR3 is 12 residues. Looked up from germline, CDR1 is MNHEY and CDR2 is SVGEGT. V lost 8 bases to trimming and J lost 2 bases, with 7 bases between them. CDR3 sequence (DNA): TGTGCCAGCCGGGGAGGCAATCAGCCCCAGCATTTT. This codes for CASRGGNQPQHF.

Here the CDR3 DNA reads TGCAGTTCAACTATTACATTGAACACTGAAGCTTTCTTT. Encoded protein: CSSTITLNTEAFF. V usage is TRBV20-1 and J usage is TRBJ1-1; D unclear. The germline CDR1 and CDR2 sequences are DFQATT and SNEGSKA (reference sequence). The germline V and J ends were trimmed by 8 bases and 0 bases, with 13 bases remaining between them. The CDR3 length is 13 residues.

This clonotype was observed a few times. The chain employs TRBV5-1 and TRBJ2-7; D is perhaps TRBD1 (5 bases). The CDR3 runs to 14 residues. Trimming shortened V by 0 bases and J by 6 bases, and 13 bases separated the two germline ends. The germline V gene has CDR1 SGHRS and CDR2 YFSETQ. CDR3 coding DNA: TGCGCCAGCAGCTTGGAATCAGGGCGGCGCGAGCAGTACTTC. Translated: CASSLESGRREQYF. The full variable domain, in which reference TRBV5-1 and TRBJ2-7 provide the parts outside the CDR3, is KAGVTQTPRYLIKTRGQQVTLSCSPISGHRSVSWYQQTPGQGLQFLFEYFSETQRNKGNFPGRFSGRQFSNSRSEMNVSTLELGDSALYLCASSLESGRREQYFGPGTRLTVT.

This chain joins TRBV7-9 and TRBJ1-4; D is uncertain. The CDR3 has 16 amino acids. Between the trimmed V and J ends, which lost 6 bases and 0 bases, there was a span of 14 bases. Per the germline V gene, CDR1 is SEHNR and CDR2 is FQNEAQ (reference sequence). CDR3 sequence reads: CASRWAPYPTNEKLFF. In nucleotides, the CDR3 is TGTGCCAGCAGATGGGCCCCCTACCCAACTAATGAAAAACTGTTTTTT.

This clonotype came up a few times. This chain connects TRBV28 to TRBJ2-3; 12 bases fit TRBD2. The germline V gene encodes CDR1 MDHEN and CDR2 SYDVKM. The CDR3 spans 14 residues. V was clipped by 7 bases and J by 6 bases; unmatched bases: 5. CDR3 in amino acids: CASKASGGVDTQYF. CDR3 sequence (DNA): TGTGCCAGCAAGGCTAGCGGGGGGGTGGATACGCAGTATTTT.

This clonotype came up many times. The chain recombines TRBV5-1 with TRBJ2-5, with D possibly being TRBD1 (5 bases). V shed 0 bases and J shed 4 bases, with 10 bases lying between them. Germline CDR1 is SGHRS and CDR2 is YFSETQ. The CDR3 totals 14 residues. DNA of the CDR3: TGCGCCAGCAGCTTGGCCGGCCAGGGAGAGACCCAGTACTTC. It encodes CASSLAGQGETQYF. The full variable domain, with the rest looked up from reference TRBV5-1 and TRBJ2-5, is KAGVTQTPRYLIKTRGQQVTLSCSPISGHRSVSWYQQTPGQGLQFLFEYFSETQRNKGNFPGRFSGRQFSNSRSEMNVSTLELGDSALYLCASSLAGQGETQYFGPGTRLLVL.

This sequence joins TRBV5-4 and TRBJ2-5; either TRBD1 or TRBD2 may fit D (6 bases each). CDR1 is SGHNT and CDR2 is YYREEE in the germline V gene (reference sequence). The CDR3 spans 15 residues. V lost 6 bases and J lost 4, with 19 bases in between. The CDR3 reads CASNRDTLGGETQYF. CDR3 DNA: TGTGCCAGCAACCGGGACACTTTGGGGGGAGAGACCCAGTACTTC.

This clonotype was detected only a few times. This chain connects TRBV21-1 to TRBJ2-2; whether TRBD1, the table's D call, matches the DNA was not checked. TRBV21-1 is noted as a pseudogene. The CDR3 contains 19 residues. The CDR3 bases are TGTGCCAGCAGCAAAGCGCTTCCGATCTGCCCGGGGGACACCGGGGAGCTGTTTTTT. Translation: CASSKALPICPGDTGELFF.

This rearrangement joins TRBV5-4 to TRBJ2-7; D possibly corresponds to TRBD1 (6 bases). Germline CDR1 is SGHNT and CDR2 is YYREEE (reference sequence). The CDR3 consists of 15 residues. Trimming stripped 1 base from V and 6 bases from J, with 17 bases between. The CDR3 loop reads CASSLRLGQGPEQYF. The CDR3 nucleotides read TGTGCCAGCAGCTTGCGTCTTGGCCAGGGGCCCGAGCAGTACTTC. The variable domain in full, with the rest retrieved from reference TRBV5-4 and TRBJ2-7, is ETGVTQSPTHLIKTRGQQVTLRCSSQSGHNTVSWYQQALGQGPQFIFQYYREEENGRGNFPPRFSGLQFPNYSSELNVNALELDDSALYLCASSLRLGQGPEQYFGPGTRLTVT.

Ten or more counts support this clonotype. The chain couples TRBV7-2 to TRBJ2-4; no firm D call. The V gene's germline CDR1 is SGHTA and CDR2 FQGNSA. The CDR3 totals 15 residues. The V gene lost 1 base and the J gene lost 0 bases, with 7 bases spanning the gap. As DNA, the CDR3 is TGTGCCAGCAGCTTAGAGGGTGCAGCCAAAAACATTCAGTACTTC. This sequence encodes CASSLEGAAKNIQYF.

This clonotype was detected only a few times. CDR3 DNA: TGCGCCAGCAGCCAAGATCGCCACAGGATGTCGGGTAACATTCAGTACTTC. It codes for CASSQDRHRMSGNIQYF. J is TRBJ2-4 and V is TRBV4-3, with D possibly matching TRBD1 (5 bases). Trimming removed 0 bases from V and 7 bases from J, with 19 bases in between. The germline gives CDR1 LGHNA, CDR2 YSLEER. CDR3 size: 17 residues.

This clonotype was picked up many times. The V and J genes are TRBV20-1 and TRBJ2-7; D possibly corresponds to TRBD2 (6 bases). Trimming shortened V by 0 bases and J by 0 bases, and 9 bases separated the two germline ends. The CDR3 loop spans 14 amino acids. Germline assignment: CDR1 DFQATT and CDR2 SNEGSKA (reference sequence). As DNA, the CDR3 is TGCAGTGCTAGAGATGGGCGGGGCTCCTACGAGCAGTACTTC. Its protein is CSARDGRGSYEQYF.

This clonotype was found a few times. This chain joins TRBV5-1 and TRBJ2-7, with TRBD1 matching over 8 bases. Unmatched junction bases numbered 8, after V lost 3 bases and J lost 3 bases. This CDR3 has 15 residues. In germline, CDR1 is SGHRS, CDR2 YFSETQ. CDR3 loop: CASSSRRDRRYEQYF. The CDR3 DNA reads TGCGCCAGCAGCTCCCGCCGGGACAGGCGCTACGAGCAGTACTTC.

The chain has TRBV7-6 and TRBJ2-7, with 10 bases lining up with TRBD1. The CDR3 has 15 residues. Unmatched junction bases numbered 9, after V lost 4 bases and J lost 6 bases. The germline V gene has CDR1 SGHVS and CDR2 FNYEAQ. DNA of the CDR3: TGTGCCAGCAGCTCCTGGACAGGGGGAGGTAGCGAGCAGTACTTC. The encoded protein is CASSSWTGGGSEQYF.

The genes are TRBV7-2 and TRBJ1-1, with D unclear. CDR1 SGHTA and CDR2 FQGNSA come from the germline V gene. The CDR3 totals 15 residues. Trimming removed 0 bases at V and 2 bases at J, with 10 bases between. The CDR3, as DNA: TGTGCCAGCAGCTTAGCGATCGGAAGTAACACTGAAGCTTTCTTT. Translated, it gives CASSLAIGSNTEAFF.

This clonotype was found once. This chain links TRBV6-5 with TRBJ2-1; TRBD2 matches at 9 bases. Trimming cost V 0 bases and J 2 bases; bases outside gene matches: 11. Germline V gene lookup returns CDR1 MNHEY and CDR2 SVGAGI. CDR3 length equals 19 residues. CDR3 sequence (DNA): TGTGCCAGCAGTTACTCGATGAGTCCCCTAGCGGGGCCCTACAATGAGCAGTTCTTC. This codes for CASSYSMSPLAGPYNEQFF.

This clonotype was observed many times. This chain connects TRBV5-6 to TRBJ1-2; no clear D gene. Germline V gene sequence: CDR1 SGHDT, CDR2 YYEEEE. Between the trimmed V and J ends, which lost 1 base and 6 bases, there was a span of 4 bases. This CDR3 region has 11 residues. CDR3 region: CASSLYHGYTF. DNA for the CDR3: TGTGCCAGCAGCTTGTACCATGGCTACACCTTC.

This clonotype was counted between two and nine times. The V and J genes are TRBV10-3 and TRBJ1-5; D may be TRBD1 (6 bases). The CDR3 has 16 amino acids. Trimming removed 0 bases at V and 6 bases at J, with 15 bases between. Germline V gene lookup returns CDR1 ENHRY and CDR2 SYGVKD. Here the CDR3 DNA reads TGTGCCATCAGTGAGTCTTGGGGGGGCGGCTTTCAGCCCCAGCATTTT. It is translated as CAISESWGGGFQPQHF.

This clonotype was seen repeatedly, ten times or more. The chain has TRBV4-1 and TRBJ1-1; a possible D gene is TRBD1 (6 bases). CDR3 length: 16 residues. Trimming removed 1 base at V and 7 bases at J, with 19 bases between. CDR1 and CDR2 (germline): MGHRA, YSYEKL. For the CDR3, the DNA is TGCGCCAGCAGCCAAGCGCTTGAGGGGGGTGTGGGTGAAGCTTTCTTT. Translation: CASSQALEGGVGEAFF.

This clonotype was seen a handful of times. The CDR3 spells CSAPGQANKQPQHF. The CDR3, as DNA: TGCAGTGCGCCTGGACAGGCCAATAAGCAGCCCCAGCATTTT. The chain has TRBV20-1 and TRBJ1-5; TRBD1 matches 7 bases. Germline V lookup: CDR1 DFQATT, CDR2 SNEGSKA (reference sequence). CDR3 size: 14 residues. After removal of 6 bases from V and 7 bases from J, the junction contained 12 bases not matched to a gene.

This chain uses TRBV20-1 with TRBJ2-3, with no clear D. V shed 5 bases and J shed 4 bases, with 19 bases lying between them. Germline V gene lookup returns CDR1 DFQATT and CDR2 SNEGSKA (reference sequence). The CDR3 runs 15 residues. Here the CDR3 DNA reads TGCAGTGCTCCTGAGAGGCCCCGGTTTCCAGATACGCAGTATTTT. Its protein product is CSAPERPRFPDTQYF.

This clonotype was counted ten times or more. V is TRBV24-1 and J is TRBJ2-3; 10 positions match TRBD2. Germline V gives CDR1 KGHDR, CDR2 SFDVKD. CDR3 length: 17 amino acids. The V and J ends lost 9 bases and 3 bases, in that order; junction bases with no gene match: 14. The CDR3 nucleotides are TGTGCCACCGAGGTTAAAGAAGGGACTAGCGTTACAGATACGCAGTATTTT. Translated, it gives CATEVKEGTSVTDTQYF.

The chain employs TRBV5-1 and TRBJ1-4; D remains ambiguous. V gave up 0 bases and J gave up 8 bases, with 14 bases separating them. The CDR3 has 15 amino acids. The germline V gene has CDR1 SGHRS and CDR2 YFSETQ. The CDR3 region is CASSLAAAGREKLFF. In DNA, the CDR3 is TGCGCCAGCAGCTTGGCGGCAGCCGGTAGGGAAAAACTGTTTTTT.